These 11 T cell receptor beta chains were sequenced from one sample in a study of OX40 agonist ivuxolimab in advanced cancers. Profiling relied on immunoSEQ multiplex PCR, and the TCRdb table lists in-frame clones only, not all of them. The table lists tens of thousands of clones, roughly three quarters of them singletons. The source was CD4+ or CD8+ T cells sorted from blood, collected in a trial of the OX40 agonist ivuxolimab. These receptors all stem from an adult with an advanced solid tumor such as melanoma, head and neck, liver or kidney cancer.

V and J are TRBV30 and TRBJ2-5, with 9 bases matching TRBD2. CDR3 length: 15 amino acids. Unmatched junction bases numbered 8, after V lost 4 bases and J lost 2 bases. The germline V gene has CDR1 GTSNPN and CDR2 SVGIG (reference sequence). This CDR3 reads CAWTKGLAGQETQYF. In nucleotides, the CDR3 is TGTGCCTGGACGAAAGGCCTAGCGGGACAAGAGACCCAGTACTTC.

In this sample, this clone turned up once. The chain is built from TRBV27 and TRBJ1-2; no definite D call. Germline V lookup: CDR1 MNHEY, CDR2 SMNVEV (reference sequence). V was trimmed by 3 bases and J by 4 bases, leaving 15 bases between them. This CDR3 contains 15 residues. CDR3 residues: CASSFATPVGYGYTF. The CDR3 DNA follows: TGTGCCAGCAGTTTCGCAACCCCGGTAGGCTATGGCTACACCTTC.

Only a few counts were recorded for this clone. The J gene is TRBJ2-7, the V gene TRBV18; weak D call: TRBD1 (5 bases). The CDR3 covers 15 residues. The germline CDR1 and CDR2 sequences are KGHSH and LQKENI. V was trimmed by 4 bases and J by 0 bases, leaving 13 bases between them. CDR3 DNA: TGTGCCAGCTCACGGGGTGGCGACAGCTCCTACGAGCAGTACTTC. It yields the protein CASSRGGDSSYEQYF.

The V call is TRBV27, the J call TRBJ2-7; D possibly corresponds to TRBD2 (5 bases). Per the germline V gene, CDR1 is MNHEY and CDR2 is SMNVEV (reference sequence). V was pared by 5 bases and J by 0 bases, with 14 bases between. The CDR3 contains 15 residues. CDR3 sequence: CASSTRTGSSYEQYF. Here the CDR3 DNA reads TGTGCCAGCAGTACCCGGACGGGGAGCTCCTACGAGCAGTACTTC.

This chain links TRBV11-3 with TRBJ1-4; tentative D call: TRBD1 (6 bases). Germline CDR1 reads SGHNT; CDR2 reads YENEEA. Trimming took off 5 bases at V and 5 bases at J, with 18 bases between the two ends. There are 16 residues in the CDR3. The CDR3 loop reads CASSGQLVGKNEKLFF. The CDR3 DNA is TGTGCCAGCAGCGGACAGCTCGTGGGAAAAAATGAAAAACTGTTTTTT. Full variable domain (outside the CDR3, taken from reference TRBV11-3 and TRBJ1-4): EAGVVQSPRYKIIEKKQPVAFWCNPISGHNTLYWYLQNLGQGPELLIRYENEEAVDDSQLPKDRFSAERLKGVDSTLKIQPAELGDSAVYLCASSGQLVGKNEKLFFGSGTQLSVL.

The chain employs TRBV6-1 and TRBJ1-1, with unresolved D. Germline CDR1 MNHNS, CDR2 SASEGT. V shed 9 bases and J shed 6 bases, with 14 bases lying between them. The CDR3 is made up of 12 amino acids. The DNA for the CDR3 is TGTGCCAGTAAGGAGAGGGCAGCTGAAGCTTTCTTT. It encodes CASKERAAEAFF.

The chain combines TRBV18 with TRBJ2-5; D uncertain. V lost 4 bases and J 2 bases, leaving 8 bases between the germline ends. The CDR3 has 13 amino acids. In germline, CDR1 is KGHSH, CDR2 LQKENI. As DNA, the CDR3 is TGTGCCAGCTCACGACAAGGGCAAGAGACCCAGTACTTC. It yields the protein CASSRQGQETQYF.

The J gene is TRBJ2-1, the V gene TRBV4-1; TRBD2 matches 13 bases. Losses at the gene ends were 2 bases for V and 7 bases for J; bases not matched to a gene: 5. CDR3 length equals 16 residues. The V gene's germline CDR1 is MGHRA and CDR2 YSYEKL. CDR3 in amino acids: CASSQLGTSGINEQFF. Here the CDR3 DNA reads TGCGCCAGCAGCCAACTAGGGACTAGCGGGATTAATGAGCAGTTCTTC.

V usage is TRBV4-3 and J usage is TRBJ2-1; unclear D gene. In germline, CDR1 is LGHNA, CDR2 YSLEER. V dropped 3 bases and J dropped 1 base, with 10 bases sitting between them. This CDR3 comprises 15 residues. The CDR3 bases are TGCGCCAGCAGCCAGTACCAGGATTCCTACAATGAGCAGTTCTTC. Amino acids: CASSQYQDSYNEQFF.

Only one count was recorded for this clone. This could be a read error, since a much larger clone is one nucleotide away. The sample has other DNA sequences that encode this CDR3 too. The genes are TRBV30 and TRBJ2-5; D not certain. Trimming removed 2 bases from V and 0 bases from J, with 10 bases in between. The CDR3 spans 14 residues. Germline assignment: CDR1 GTSNPN and CDR2 SVGIG (reference sequence). CDR3 in DNA: TGTGCCTGGAGTCAAGCGAGAGACCAAGAGACCCAGTACTTC. As protein: CAWSQARDQETQYF.

The CDR3 is CASSDGLSYEQYF. In nucleotides, the CDR3 is TGTGCCAGCAGCGACGGACTCTCCTACGAGCAGTACTTC. The gene calls are TRBV5-6 and TRBJ2-7; a weak D match, TRBD2 (5 bases). CDR1 and CDR2 from the germline V gene are SGHDT and YYEEEE. V lost 4 bases and J 0 bases, leaving 8 bases between the germline ends. This CDR3 is 13 amino acids long.